This T cell receptor (beta chain) was sequenced in a study of T-cell reconstitution after alpha-beta-depleted transplantation in children. This clonotype came up a few times. CDR1 and CDR2 from the germline V gene are MNHEY and SVGEGT. The CDR3 totals 16 residues. Between the trimmed V and J ends, which lost 0 bases and 0 bases, there was a span of 11 bases. Using unique molecular identifiers, the investigators prepared the TCRbeta library. TCRdb used MiXCR to reprocess the PCR reads, holding one entry per CDR3 protein. The sample lists 200,000 to 250,000 distinct CDR3 sequences, around 10% occurring once.

The TCR originated in a human donor who donated a stem cell graft to a child with acute lymphoblastic leukemia. The sequenced sample was PBMCs from the stem cell graft donor, obtained from the stem cell graft. The J gene is TRBJ1-1, the V gene TRBV6-2 or TRBV6-3; D might be TRBD1 (6 bases). CDR3 residues: CASSYSRQDLNTEAFF. The CDR3 DNA sequence: TGTGCCAGCAGTTACTCGAGACAGGACCTGAACACTGAAGCTTTCTTT.